Included here is one T cell receptor (beta chain) sequence, with context. The target antigen is unknown. Deletions cut 0 bases from V and 9 bases from J, with 12 bases between. Germline CDR1 and CDR2: GTSNPN and SVGIG (reference sequence). CDR3 size: 13 residues. Generated by immunoSEQ multiplex PCR, the TCRdb table keeps only in-frame clones and is missing some. The top ten hold less than 6% of the sample, which has 15,000 to 17,000 clones, about three quarters seen once. This entry comes from a study of tumor-infiltrating lymphocytes in localized non-small cell lung cancer. Study results and limitations: Different pieces of the same tissue went to different assays, confounding technical variation with intratumor heterogeneity.

The chain has TRBV30 and TRBJ2-4, with D maybe TRBD2 (6 bases). The receptor's source is a human donor with non-small cell lung cancer. Source material: lung tumor tissue. The CDR3: CAWSVRGNSIQYF. The CDR3 DNA reads TGTGCCTGGAGTGTACGCGGGAATAGCATTCAGTACTTC.